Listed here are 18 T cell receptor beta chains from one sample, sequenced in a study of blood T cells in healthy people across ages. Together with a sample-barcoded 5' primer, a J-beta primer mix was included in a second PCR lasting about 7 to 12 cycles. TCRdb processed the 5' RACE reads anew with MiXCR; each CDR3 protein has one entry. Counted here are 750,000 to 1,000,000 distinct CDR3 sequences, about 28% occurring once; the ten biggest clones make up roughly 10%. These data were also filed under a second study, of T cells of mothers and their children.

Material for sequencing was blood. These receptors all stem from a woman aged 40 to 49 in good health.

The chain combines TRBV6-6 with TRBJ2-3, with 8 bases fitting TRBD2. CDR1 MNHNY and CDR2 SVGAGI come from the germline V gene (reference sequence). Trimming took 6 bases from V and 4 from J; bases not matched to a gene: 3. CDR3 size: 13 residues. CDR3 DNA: TGTGCCAGCAGCGGGACTAGGGCAGATACGCAGTATTTT. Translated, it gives CASSGTRADTQYF.

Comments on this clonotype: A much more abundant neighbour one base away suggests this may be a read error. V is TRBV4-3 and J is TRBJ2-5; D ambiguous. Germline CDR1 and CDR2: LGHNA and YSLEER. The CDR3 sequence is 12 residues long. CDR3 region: CTSSRKGETQYF. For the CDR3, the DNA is TGCACCAGCAGCCGTAAAGGGGAGACCCAGTACTTC.

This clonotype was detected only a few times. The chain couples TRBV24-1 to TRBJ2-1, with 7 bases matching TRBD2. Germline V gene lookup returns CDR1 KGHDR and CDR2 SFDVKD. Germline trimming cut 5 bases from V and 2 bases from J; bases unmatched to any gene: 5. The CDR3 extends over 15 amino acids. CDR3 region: CATSGGRGAYNEQFF. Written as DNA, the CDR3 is TGTGCCACCAGTGGCGGCCGGGGGGCCTACAATGAGCAGTTCTTC.

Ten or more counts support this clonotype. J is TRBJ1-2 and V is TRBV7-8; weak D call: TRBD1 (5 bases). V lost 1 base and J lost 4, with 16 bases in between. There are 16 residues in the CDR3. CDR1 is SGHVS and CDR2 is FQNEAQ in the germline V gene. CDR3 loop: CASSLDLRGEGYGYTF. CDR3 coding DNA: TGTGCCAGCAGCTTAGACCTGAGAGGGGAGGGCTATGGCTACACCTTC.

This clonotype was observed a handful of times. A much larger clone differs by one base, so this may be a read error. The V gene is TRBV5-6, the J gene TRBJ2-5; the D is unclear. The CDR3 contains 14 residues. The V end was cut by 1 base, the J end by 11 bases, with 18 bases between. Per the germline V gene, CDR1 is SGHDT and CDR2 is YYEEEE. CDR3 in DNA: TGTGCCAGCAGCTTGAGGATGGAGTACAATGAGCAGTACTTC. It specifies CASSLRMEYNEQYF.

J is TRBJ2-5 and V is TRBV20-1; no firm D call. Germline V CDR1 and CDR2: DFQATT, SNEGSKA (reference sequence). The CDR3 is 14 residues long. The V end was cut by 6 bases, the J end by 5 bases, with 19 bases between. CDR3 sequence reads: CSAPVAPPEETQYF. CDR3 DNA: TGCAGTGCGCCCGTGGCACCCCCGGAGGAGACCCAGTACTTC.

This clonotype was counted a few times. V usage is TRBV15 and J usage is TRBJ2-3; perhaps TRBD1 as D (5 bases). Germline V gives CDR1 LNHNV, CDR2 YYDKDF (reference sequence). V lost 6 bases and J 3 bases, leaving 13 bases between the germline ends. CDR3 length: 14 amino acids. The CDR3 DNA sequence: TGTGCCACCAGGGGCGGCAGGGCAACAGATACGCAGTATTTT. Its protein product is CATRGGRATDTQYF.

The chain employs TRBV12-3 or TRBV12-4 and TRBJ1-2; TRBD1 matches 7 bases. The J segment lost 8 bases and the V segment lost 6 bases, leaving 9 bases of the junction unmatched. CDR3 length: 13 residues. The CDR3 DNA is TGTGCCAGCAGCCCTGAGAGGGGGCGAGGCTACACCTTC. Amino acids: CASSPERGRGYTF.

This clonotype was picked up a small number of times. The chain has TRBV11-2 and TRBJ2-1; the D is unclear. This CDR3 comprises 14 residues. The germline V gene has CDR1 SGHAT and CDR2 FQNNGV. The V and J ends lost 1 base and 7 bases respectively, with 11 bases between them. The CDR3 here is CASSLALRVNEQFF. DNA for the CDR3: TGTGCCAGCAGCTTAGCTCTTAGGGTAAATGAGCAGTTCTTC.

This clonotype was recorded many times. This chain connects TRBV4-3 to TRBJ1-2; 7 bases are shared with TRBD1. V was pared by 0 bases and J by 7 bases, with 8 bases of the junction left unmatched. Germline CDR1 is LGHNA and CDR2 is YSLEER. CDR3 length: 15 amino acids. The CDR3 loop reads CASSQDQGGASGYTF. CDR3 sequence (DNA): TGCGCCAGCAGCCAAGATCAGGGGGGGGCGAGTGGCTACACCTTC.

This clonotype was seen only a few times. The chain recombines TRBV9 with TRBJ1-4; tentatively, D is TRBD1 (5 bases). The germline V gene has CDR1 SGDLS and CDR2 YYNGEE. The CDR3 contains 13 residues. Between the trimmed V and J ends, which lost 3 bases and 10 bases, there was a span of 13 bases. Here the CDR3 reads CASSEGQGGKLFF. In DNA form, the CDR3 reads TGTGCCAGCAGCGAGGGCCAGGGAGGAAAACTGTTTTTT.

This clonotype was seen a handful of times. The DNA for the CDR3 is TGCAGTGCTAGACTTCCTATTAACAATGAGCAGTTCTTC. This encodes CSARLPINNEQFF. The chain recombines TRBV20-1 with TRBJ2-1, with no clear D. CDR1 is DFQATT and CDR2 is SNEGSKA in the germline V gene (reference sequence). V was cut by 2 bases and J by 5 bases, with 10 bases left in between. CDR3 length: 13 amino acids.

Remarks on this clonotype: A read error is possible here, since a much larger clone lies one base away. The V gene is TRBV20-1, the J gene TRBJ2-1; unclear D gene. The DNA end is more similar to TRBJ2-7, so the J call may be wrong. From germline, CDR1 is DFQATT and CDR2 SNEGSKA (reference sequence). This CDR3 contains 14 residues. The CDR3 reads CSARDESTYNEQYF. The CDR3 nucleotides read TGCAGTGCTAGAGATGAGAGTACCTACAATGAGCAGTACTTC.

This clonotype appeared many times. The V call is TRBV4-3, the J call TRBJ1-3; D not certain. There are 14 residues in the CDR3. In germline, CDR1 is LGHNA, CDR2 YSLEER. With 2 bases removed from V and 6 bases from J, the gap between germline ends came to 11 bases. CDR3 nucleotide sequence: TGCGCCAGCAGCCAACGCACAGTTACAAACACCATATATTTT. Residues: CASSQRTVTNTIYF.

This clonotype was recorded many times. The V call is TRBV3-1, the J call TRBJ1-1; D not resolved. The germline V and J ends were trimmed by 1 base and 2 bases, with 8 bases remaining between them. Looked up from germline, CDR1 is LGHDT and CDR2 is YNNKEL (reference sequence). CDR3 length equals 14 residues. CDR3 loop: CASSQVAANTEAFF. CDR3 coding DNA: TGTGCCAGCAGCCAAGTTGCGGCCAACACTGAAGCTTTCTTT.

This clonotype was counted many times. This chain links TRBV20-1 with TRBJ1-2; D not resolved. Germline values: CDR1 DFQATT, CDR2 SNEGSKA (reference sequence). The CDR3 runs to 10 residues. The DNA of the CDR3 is TGCGGTGACGGAGGCTATGGCTACACCTTC. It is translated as CGDGGYGYTF.

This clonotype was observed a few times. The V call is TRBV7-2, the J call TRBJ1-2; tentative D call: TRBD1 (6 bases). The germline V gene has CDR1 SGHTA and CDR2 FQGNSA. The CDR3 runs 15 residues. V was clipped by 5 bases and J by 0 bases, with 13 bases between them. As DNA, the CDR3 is TGTGCCAGCAGCCGGAGGGGGGACGCTAACTATGGCTACACCTTC. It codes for CASSRRGDANYGYTF.

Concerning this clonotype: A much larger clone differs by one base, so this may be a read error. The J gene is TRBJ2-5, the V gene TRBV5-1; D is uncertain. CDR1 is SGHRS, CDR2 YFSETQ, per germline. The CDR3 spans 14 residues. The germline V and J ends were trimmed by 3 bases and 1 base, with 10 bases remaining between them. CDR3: CASSWATPQETQYF. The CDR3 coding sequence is TGCGCCAGCAGCTGGGCGACACCCCAAGAGACCCAGTACTTC. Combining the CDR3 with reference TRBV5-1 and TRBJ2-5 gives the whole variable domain KAGVTQTPRYLIKTRGQQVTLSCSPISGHRSVSWYQQTPGQGLQFLFEYFSETQRNKGNFPGRFSGRQFSNSRSEMNVSTLELGDSALYLCASSWATPQETQYFGPGTRLLVL.